A single sample is the source of the 30 T cell receptor beta chains below, sequenced in a study of blood T cell repertoires in COVID-19. Produced via immunoSEQ multiplex PCR; TCRdb's table is partial and in-frame only. Of around 300,000 clones listed, just under 90% are singletons. Sequencing was performed on peripheral blood. Receptors were obtained from a woman between 50 and 59 years old with COVID-19, enrolled during active disease.

The chain couples TRBV5-6 to TRBJ1-1, with 7 positions matching TRBD1. Germline V lookup: CDR1 SGHDT, CDR2 YYEEEE. The length of the CDR3 is 17 residues. V shed 0 bases, J shed 1 base, and the junction held 9 bases outside the gene matches. The CDR3 sequence: CASSLAGVRGTNTEAFF. Here the CDR3 DNA reads TGTGCCAGCAGCTTGGCCGGGGTCAGGGGGACGAACACTGAAGCTTTCTTT.

The chain employs TRBV27 and TRBJ2-7, with 7 bases that match TRBD1. CDR3 length: 14 residues. CDR1 MNHEY and CDR2 SMNVEV come from the germline V gene (reference sequence). The V gene end was trimmed by 5 bases and the J gene end by 5 bases; junction bases not matched to a gene: 9. CDR3 nucleotide sequence: TGTGCCAGCAGTCAACGAGGGGGCGGCCACGAGCAGTACTTC. Protein product: CASSQRGGGHEQYF.

The chain combines TRBV6-1 with TRBJ1-1; 7 nucleotides line up with TRBD1. V was pared by 5 bases and J by 5 bases, with 8 bases of the junction left unmatched. The CDR3 loop spans 14 amino acids. CDR1 is MNHNS, CDR2 SASEGT, per germline. CDR3 coding DNA: TGTGCCAGCAGTTCCGAAAGGGGGCGGACTGAAGCTTTCTTT. Translating gives CASSSERGRTEAFF.

This chain connects TRBV4-1 to TRBJ1-4; D gene ambiguous. CDR1 and CDR2 (germline): MGHRA, YSYEKL. V was cut by 1 base and J by 7 bases, with 16 bases left in between. The CDR3 spans 16 residues. CDR3 protein: CASSQASPYNPEKLFF. Here the CDR3 DNA reads TGCGCCAGCAGCCAAGCCTCTCCGTACAACCCTGAAAAACTGTTTTTT.

In nucleotides, the CDR3 is TGTGCCAGCAGCTCGAGCGGACAGGATTACGAGCAGTACTTC. It translates to CASSSSGQDYEQYF. The chain uses TRBV7-9 and TRBJ2-7; 7 nucleotides agree with TRBD1. The germline V gene has CDR1 SEHNR and CDR2 FQNEAQ (reference sequence). Trimming cost V 4 bases and J 4 bases; bases outside gene matches: 7. This CDR3 contains 14 residues.

The CDR3 nucleotides read TGTGCCAGCAGTGAAGCCGCGACAAAATGGGAGCAGTACTTC. Translating it yields CASSEAATKWEQYF. The J gene is TRBJ2-7, the V gene TRBV6-1; unclear D gene. The CDR3 totals 14 residues. Trimming pared 0 bases from V and 7 bases from J, leaving 13 bases between. From germline, CDR1 is MNHNS and CDR2 SASEGT.

The chain couples TRBV13 to TRBJ2-5, with 14 bases aligning to TRBD2. Germline loops: CDR1 PRHDT, CDR2 FYEKMQ (reference sequence). V lost 5 bases, J lost 2 bases, and 10 bases stayed unmatched. This CDR3 contains 18 residues. CDR3 DNA sequence: TGTGCCAGCAGCCTCCAGGGACTAGCGGGAGAGCAGCAAGAGACCCAGTACTTC. Its translation is CASSLQGLAGEQQETQYF.

In its sample, this clone was seen once. This chain connects TRBV19 to TRBJ2-1; TRBD2 might be the D (7 bases). Germline CDR1 LNHDA, CDR2 SQIVND (reference sequence). The germline V and J ends were trimmed by 4 bases and 8 bases, with 21 bases remaining between them. CDR3 length: 16 residues. CDR3 nucleotide sequence: TGTGCCAGTAGTACTCCCAGGGGAGGGGGGGGATATGAGCAGTTCTTC. Translation: CASSTPRGGGGYEQFF.

This chain uses TRBV27 with TRBJ2-7, with TRBD2 matching over 12 bases. The CDR3 contains 14 residues. Trimming took 5 bases from V and 4 from J; bases not matched to a gene: 3. Looked up from germline, CDR1 is MNHEY and CDR2 is SMNVEV (reference sequence). CDR3 residues: CASSLGLAGYEQYF. In DNA, the CDR3 is TGTGCCAGCAGTCTCGGACTAGCGGGGTACGAGCAGTACTTC.

This rearrangement joins TRBV7-9 to TRBJ1-1; TRBD1 agrees at 8 bases. Germline V lookup: CDR1 SEHNR, CDR2 FQNEAQ (reference sequence). V gave up 5 bases and J gave up 4 bases; unmatched junction bases: 6. CDR3 length: 14 residues. CDR3 sequence: CASSTDREGTEAFF. CDR3 sequence (DNA): TGTGCCAGCAGCACGGACAGGGAGGGCACTGAAGCTTTCTTT.

This chain uses TRBV6-5 with TRBJ2-7; 14 positions match TRBD2. V was clipped by 4 bases and J by 5 bases; unmatched bases: 4. Germline values: CDR1 MNHEY, CDR2 SVGAGI. The CDR3 has 15 residues. The CDR3 nucleotides are TGTGCCAGCAGTTCCCGACTAGCGGGAGGGCACGAGCAGTACTTC. It translates to CASSSRLAGGHEQYF.

The rearrangement links TRBV10-3 to TRBJ1-5; 8 bases are a match to TRBD1. The CDR3 length is 15 residues. Unmatched junction bases numbered 6, after V lost 6 bases and J lost 2 bases. Per germline, CDR1 ENHRY and CDR2 SYGVKD. Here the CDR3 DNA reads TGTGCCATCAGCACTCAACAGGGGGGCAATCAGCCCCAGCATTTT. Translated, it gives CAISTQQGGNQPQHF.

The chain couples TRBV4-1 to TRBJ1-3; D remains ambiguous. The length of the CDR3 is 17 residues. CDR1 and CDR2 (germline): MGHRA, YSYEKL. V dropped 0 bases and J dropped 0 bases, with 12 bases sitting between them. In nucleotides, the CDR3 is TGCGCCAGCAGCCAAGATTGGCAGGCCTACTCTGGAAACACCATATATTTT. Translation gives CASSQDWQAYSGNTIYF.

The V gene is TRBV11-2, the J gene TRBJ2-7; a possible D gene is TRBD1 (5 bases). V was clipped by 0 bases and J by 3 bases, with 9 bases between them. Germline loops: CDR1 SGHAT, CDR2 FQNNGV. The CDR3 has 14 residues. CDR3 amino acids: CASSLDLDSYEQYF. In DNA, the CDR3 is TGTGCCAGCAGCTTAGACCTTGACAGCTACGAGCAGTACTTC.

This clone has just a few counts. V is TRBV5-1 and J is TRBJ1-4, with D uncertain. CDR3 length: 13 amino acids. The V and J ends lost 4 bases and 6 bases respectively, with 10 bases between them. Germline V CDR1 and CDR2: SGHRS, YFSETQ. For the CDR3, the DNA is TGCGCCAGCAGCCTCCAAACAGATGAAAAACTGTTTTTT. Residues: CASSLQTDEKLFF.

The genes are TRBV4-2 and TRBJ2-7; 10 bases match TRBD2. Germline lookup yields CDR1 LGHNA and CDR2 YNFKEQ. V was clipped by 3 bases and J by 2 bases; unmatched bases: 7. This CDR3 has 16 amino acids. This CDR3 is CASSQVGAGGTYEQYF. The CDR3 DNA sequence: TGTGCCAGCAGCCAGGTTGGAGCGGGAGGGACCTACGAGCAGTACTTC.

In this sample, this clone turned up once. The chain uses TRBV9 and TRBJ1-5; D gene ambiguous. Germline V gene sequence: CDR1 SGDLS, CDR2 YYNGEE. Trimming stripped 0 bases from V and 5 bases from J, with 9 bases between. There are 14 residues in the CDR3. Here the CDR3 reads CASSVGSGDQPQHF. The CDR3 DNA reads as TGTGCCAGCAGCGTAGGTAGCGGCGATCAGCCCCAGCATTTT.

The chain carries TRBV27 and TRBJ1-2; 7 bases match TRBD1. The germline gives CDR1 MNHEY, CDR2 SMNVEV (reference sequence). This CDR3 region has 15 residues. Losses at the gene ends were 6 bases for V and 5 bases for J; bases not matched to a gene: 12. The CDR3 DNA follows: TGTGCCAGCAGCCCTACTGCGACAGGGAGTTATGGCTACACCTTC. Translating it yields CASSPTATGSYGYTF.

The chain uses TRBV19 and TRBJ2-7, with 15 bases identical to TRBD2. V lost 5 bases to trimming and J lost 5 bases; unmatched junction nucleotides: 7. The CDR3 sequence is 16 residues long. In germline, CDR1 is LNHDA, CDR2 SQIVND (reference sequence). As DNA, the CDR3 is TGTGCCAGTAGTTCAGGACTAGCGGGAGGGCACGACGAGCAGTACTTC. Translation gives CASSSGLAGGHDEQYF.

The genes are TRBV11-2 and TRBJ2-1; TRBD2 matches at 7 bases. With V trimmed by 1 base and J by 4 bases, 7 bases remained unmatched. The germline CDR1 and CDR2 sequences are SGHAT and FQNNGV. CDR3 length equals 16 residues. CDR3 sequence (DNA): TGTGCCAGCAGCTTAGCCACTAGCGTAGGTTACAATGAGCAGTTCTTC. This codes for CASSLATSVGYNEQFF.

The gene calls are TRBV12-5 and TRBJ1-5; D not certain. CDR1 and CDR2 (germline): LGHNT, FRNRAP. The CDR3 covers 16 residues. With 4 bases removed from V and 0 bases from J, the gap between germline ends came to 13 bases. The CDR3 region is CASGYNLEYSNQPQHF. DNA for the CDR3: TGTGCTAGTGGTTACAACCTCGAATATAGCAATCAGCCCCAGCATTTT.

The chain has TRBV5-6 and TRBJ1-2, with TRBD1 matching over 8 bases. CDR3 length equals 12 residues. Germline-derived CDR1 and CDR2 are SGHDT and YYEEEE. The ends lost 3 bases at V and 7 bases at J; junction bases unmatched: 2. The CDR3, as DNA: TGTGCCAGCAGCTACGACAGGGGTGGCTACACCTTC. Translating gives CASSYDRGGYTF.

The rearrangement links TRBV5-1 to TRBJ2-2, with 15 bases matching TRBD2. From germline, CDR1 is SGHRS and CDR2 YFSETQ. V lost 4 bases and J lost 5; bases outside the gene matches: 9. The CDR3 totals 18 residues. Here the CDR3 reads CASSTGLAGGRGTGELFF. The CDR3 DNA sequence: TGCGCCAGCAGCACTGGACTAGCGGGAGGGCGTGGGACCGGGGAGCTGTTTTTT.

The chain couples TRBV6-1 to TRBJ2-4; D might be TRBD1 (6 bases). V gave up 2 bases and J gave up 9 bases, with 14 bases separating them. The CDR3 runs to 14 residues. Per the germline V gene, CDR1 is MNHNS and CDR2 is SASEGT. The CDR3 bases are TGTGCCAGCAGTGAACAACGAGGGGGTATCATTCAGTACTTC. Translated, it gives CASSEQRGGIIQYF.

The chain joins TRBV11-2 to TRBJ2-3, with 8 bases matching TRBD2. V shed 5 bases and J 1 base; nucleotides not matched to a gene: 8. CDR1 is SGHAT and CDR2 is FQNNGV in the germline V gene. CDR3 length: 16 residues. CDR3 bases: TGTGCCAGCAGCCCGACTAGCGCTGGGGGCACAGATACGCAGTATTTT. Protein sequence: CASSPTSAGGTDTQYF. Supplemented by reference TRBV11-2 and TRBJ2-3, the full variable domain reads EAGVAQSPRYKIIEKRQSVAFWCNPISGHATLYWYQQILGQGPKLLIQFQNNGVVDDSQLPKDRFSAERLKGVDSTLKIQPAKLEDSAVYLCASSPTSAGGTDTQYFGPGTRLTVL.

The sample holds one count of this clone. The gene calls are TRBV11-3 and TRBJ2-1, with 7 nucleotides matching TRBD2. V gave up 5 bases and J gave up 6 bases; unmatched junction bases: 7. This CDR3 is built from 14 residues. CDR1 SGHNT and CDR2 YENEEA come from the germline V gene. CDR3 bases: TGTGCCAGCAGCCCCCGGACTAGTGGCAATGAGCAGTTCTTC. It encodes CASSPRTSGNEQFF.

The V call is TRBV19, the J call TRBJ2-4; D is perhaps TRBD1 (5 bases). V was clipped by 6 bases and J by 6 bases, with 15 bases between them. The CDR3 consists of 14 residues. The germline V gene has CDR1 LNHDA and CDR2 SQIVND (reference sequence). CDR3 region: CASRETASRNIQYF. CDR3 nucleotides: TGTGCCAGTAGGGAGACAGCTTCCAGAAACATTCAGTACTTC.

CDR3 coding DNA: TGTGCCAGCAGCTTCCCTCCCAGGGGCGGCGAAGCTTTCTTT. Translated: CASSFPPRGGEAFF. The chain combines TRBV11-1 with TRBJ1-1; D possibly corresponds to TRBD1 (6 bases). The germline V gene has CDR1 SGHAT and CDR2 FQDESV (reference sequence). This CDR3 has 14 residues. V lost 3 bases and J 8 bases, leaving 16 bases between the germline ends.

This chain uses TRBV10-1 with TRBJ2-7, with TRBD2 matching 7 bases. The CDR3 runs to 16 residues. The V gene's germline CDR1 is WNHNN and CDR2 SYGVQD (reference sequence). The V gene end was trimmed by 6 bases and the J gene end by 3 bases; junction bases not matched to a gene: 14. In DNA, the CDR3 is TGCGCCAGCAGCGACCTGGGAGGGCCGTCTCTCTACGAGCAGTACTTC. This translates into CASSDLGGPSLYEQYF.

This CDR3 is CASSPLDPGGGRLLGYTF. The CDR3 region has the DNA TGTGCCAGCTCACCCCTCGATCCGGGGGGTGGACGTCTGTTGGGCTACACCTTC. V usage is TRBV18 and J usage is TRBJ1-2; D is possibly TRBD1 (5 bases). V shed 3 bases and J shed 8 bases, with 28 bases lying between them. The CDR3 totals 18 residues. From germline, CDR1 is KGHSH and CDR2 LQKENI.